This T cell receptor (beta chain) is from a study of cytomegalovirus exposure and HLA in healthy donors. The germline V gene has CDR1 SGHAT and CDR2 FQDESV (reference sequence). The CDR3 has 16 residues. V was trimmed by 7 bases and J by 1 base, leaving 14 bases between them. A multiplex PCR was run with 60 Vbeta primers and 13 Jbeta primers. This table comes from immunoSEQ multiplex PCR, and its TCRdb copy is limited to in-frame clones, with some not included. The table shows some 120,000 clones, with about 79% occurring only once. The clonotype comes from a man aged 18 to 30 in good health and CMV-seronegative. The chain joins TRBV11-1 to TRBJ2-6; a weak D match, TRBD2 (5 bases). The sequenced sample was PBMCs. CDR3 in DNA: TGTGCCAGCAACCCTTATACGGGATCTGGGGCCAACGTCCTGACTTTC. This gives the protein CASNPYTGSGANVLTF.